The next 30 T cell receptor beta chains were all read from a single sample in a study of beta chain features in type 1 diabetes. Study findings and constraints: A moderate, significant TCRB CDR3 shortening appeared in type 1 diabetes across four CD4+ subsets.

No antigen has been assigned to these receptors. Expressed TCRB transcripts were sequenced after all isolated RNA was converted to cDNA. Sequenced by immunoSEQ multiplex PCR; TCRdb stores in-frame clones only, minus some. The sample includes 250,000 to 300,000 clones, 13% to 15% seen only once; the top ten take under 0.02%. Sequencing input: naive CD4+ T cells from blood. The source is a man aged 25 to 40 with type 1 diabetes.

This clone was counted between two and nine times. The chain is built from TRBV15 and TRBJ2-1, with a tentative D call TRBD1 (6 bases). Germline loops: CDR1 LNHNV, CDR2 YYDKDF (reference sequence). V was trimmed by 5 bases and J by 1 base, leaving 12 bases between them. This CDR3 has 15 amino acids. CDR3 in amino acids: CATSRPQGSYNEQFF. In nucleotides, the CDR3 is TGTGCCACCAGCCGCCCACAGGGATCCTACAATGAGCAGTTCTTC.

The sample holds a few counts of this clone. V gene TRBV5-4 combines with J gene TRBJ2-5; D may be TRBD2 (6 bases). CDR1 and CDR2 from the germline V gene are SGHNT and YYREEE (reference sequence). Trimming left V 4 bases short and J 4 bases short, with 11 bases between. The CDR3 sequence is 13 residues long. DNA for the CDR3: TGTGCCAGCAGCCCGGAGGGCGGAGAGACCCAGTACTTC. This codes for CASSPEGGETQYF.

The chain employs TRBV6-6 and TRBJ2-7; D might be TRBD2 (6 bases). Trimming removed 1 base from V and 6 bases from J, with 10 bases in between. Germline lookup yields CDR1 MNHNY and CDR2 SVGAGI (reference sequence). The CDR3 consists of 13 residues. The CDR3 DNA sequence: TGTGCCAGCAGTTACTTGGAGGGGCCCGAGCAGTACTTC. Protein: CASSYLEGPEQYF.

The V and J genes are TRBV15 and TRBJ1-2, with D perhaps matching TRBD1 (6 bases). The CDR3 is made up of 15 amino acids. The germline V and J ends were trimmed by 4 bases and 0 bases, with 12 bases remaining between them. In germline, CDR1 is LNHNV, CDR2 YYDKDF (reference sequence). The CDR3 DNA sequence: TGTGCCACCAGCAAAGGACAGACTCCTAACTATGGCTACACCTTC. Amino acid sequence: CATSKGQTPNYGYTF.

The rearrangement uses TRBV19 and TRBJ2-1, with 14 bases fitting TRBD2. This CDR3 is built from 16 residues. The J segment lost 8 bases and the V segment lost 7 bases, leaving 10 bases of the junction unmatched. Germline V gene lookup returns CDR1 LNHDA and CDR2 SQIVND (reference sequence). The CDR3 bases are TGTGCCAGTAATCAAGCCGGGACTAGCGGGAGCCATGAGCAGTTCTTC. This sequence encodes CASNQAGTSGSHEQFF.

The J gene is TRBJ2-5, the V gene TRBV15; 7 bases are a match to TRBD1. J lost 7 bases, V lost 6 bases, and 14 bases had no gene match. CDR1 and CDR2 from the germline V gene are LNHNV and YYDKDF (reference sequence). The CDR3 runs to 15 residues. CDR3 DNA: TGTGCCACCAGAGAAACAGGGGCCACCTCCGGGACCCAGTACTTC. Protein: CATRETGATSGTQYF.

The chain couples TRBV7-8 to TRBJ2-7, with TRBD1 as a possible D gene (5 bases). Germline CDR1 is SGHVS and CDR2 is FQNEAQ. The CDR3 runs 14 residues. Deletions cut 4 bases from V and 2 bases from J, with 12 bases between. The CDR3 here is CASSSPQGTYEQYF. CDR3 in DNA: TGTGCCAGCAGCTCCCCCCAGGGCACCTACGAGCAGTACTTC.

The rearrangement links TRBV29-1 to TRBJ2-1, with D possibly TRBD1 on 6 matching bases. Trimming removed 5 bases at V and 0 bases at J, with 14 bases between. The germline V gene has CDR1 SQVTM and CDR2 ANQGSEA. The CDR3 is 15 amino acids. CDR3 residues: CSVTWDKSSYNEQFF. Written as DNA, the CDR3 is TGCAGCGTTACCTGGGACAAGAGCTCCTACAATGAGCAGTTCTTC.

The chain couples TRBV6-4 to TRBJ2-3, with 7 nucleotides matching TRBD1. Per the germline V gene, CDR1 is MRHNA and CDR2 is SNTAGT. The CDR3 totals 14 residues. J was trimmed by 1 base and V by 4 bases; bases with no gene match: 2. The CDR3 DNA follows: TGTGCCAGCAGTGGAACAGGGGGCACAGATACGCAGTATTTT. It specifies CASSGTGGTDTQYF.

The chain couples TRBV5-1 to TRBJ2-5; TRBD2 agrees at 7 bases. J gave up 2 bases and V 0 bases, and 7 bases lay outside the gene matches. The CDR3 contains 16 residues. CDR1 is SGHRS, CDR2 YFSETQ, per germline. The CDR3 region is CASSLGLAAAQETQYF. CDR3 bases: TGCGCCAGCAGCTTGGGTCTAGCGGCGGCGCAAGAGACCCAGTACTTC.

The sample holds a few counts of this clone. The rearrangement links TRBV7-2 to TRBJ2-5; 16 bases agree with TRBD2. In germline, CDR1 is SGHTA, CDR2 FQGNSA. J was trimmed by 11 bases and V by 5 bases; bases with no gene match: 5. The CDR3 spans 14 residues. CDR3 residues: CASSLGLAGGEQYF. In DNA, the CDR3 is TGTGCCAGCAGCCTGGGACTAGCGGGAGGGGAGCAGTACTTC.

The table lists this clone with a few counts. The chain combines TRBV29-1 with TRBJ1-2; D ambiguous. The length of the CDR3 is 13 residues. V gave up 3 bases and J gave up 3 bases, with 11 bases separating them. In germline, CDR1 is SQVTM, CDR2 ANQGSEA. The CDR3 spells CSVDRSEDYGYTF. The CDR3 bases are TGCAGCGTTGACCGGTCCGAGGACTATGGCTACACCTTC.

This clone appeared a few times. The CDR3 nucleotides are TGTGCCAGCAGTTTAGACATAGCGGGAGTCGACAATGAGCAGTTCTTC. It codes for CASSLDIAGVDNEQFF. The chain couples TRBV28 to TRBJ2-1, with 9 positions matching TRBD2. The CDR3 extends over 16 amino acids. From germline, CDR1 is MDHEN and CDR2 SYDVKM. With 2 bases clipped from V and 5 bases from J, the junction kept 7 bases outside the gene matches.

This clone was found a few times. CDR3 sequence (DNA): TGTGCCAGCAGCTTTTCACAGGGGGCAGATACGCAGTATTTT. This codes for CASSFSQGADTQYF. The chain combines TRBV7-9 with TRBJ2-3; TRBD1 matches 8 bases. J gave up 4 bases and V 3 bases, and 3 bases lay outside the gene matches. Germline values: CDR1 SEHNR, CDR2 FQNEAQ (reference sequence). This CDR3 spans 14 amino acids.

This clone was counted only a few times. The V gene is TRBV30, the J gene TRBJ2-7, with D uncertain. CDR1 GTSNPN and CDR2 SVGIG come from the germline V gene (reference sequence). The CDR3 has 12 amino acids. Between the trimmed V and J ends, which lost 0 bases and 4 bases, there was a span of 7 bases. The CDR3, as DNA: TGTGCCTGGAGTGTTCAACTTTACGAGCAGTACTTC. It codes for CAWSVQLYEQYF.

This clone was observed a few times. Here the CDR3 reads CASSQIAGGPYEQYF. CDR3 bases: TGCGCCAGCAGCCAGATAGCGGGGGGTCCCTACGAGCAGTACTTC. The V call is TRBV4-3, the J call TRBJ2-7; 10 bases are shared with TRBD2. The trim removed 3 bases at V and 2 bases at J, leaving 4 bases unmatched. Germline assignment: CDR1 LGHNA and CDR2 YSLEER. The CDR3 consists of 15 residues.

There are a few counts of this clone. One end of the junction is discordant with germline, which a read error may explain. Other DNA sequences in this sample translate to the same CDR3. The chain employs TRBV19 and TRBJ1-5; 7 nucleotides line up with TRBD1. CDR3 length: 16 amino acids. Germline CDR1 is LNHDA and CDR2 is SQIVND (reference sequence). CDR3 in DNA: TGTGCCAGCAGTACATCAACGACAGGGTCCGTTCAGCCCCAGCATTTT. Translated, it gives CASSTSTTGSVQPQHF.

This clone was seen a handful of times. The chain is built from TRBV4-2 and TRBJ1-1; D is ambiguous. This CDR3 comprises 15 residues. Germline-derived CDR1 and CDR2 are LGHNA and YNFKEQ. The V end lost 1 base, the J end lost 1 base, and 10 bases lay between the germline ends. CDR3: CASSQVILRNTEAFF. The CDR3 DNA is TGTGCCAGCAGCCAAGTTATCCTCAGGAACACTGAAGCTTTCTTT.

The gene calls are TRBV30 and TRBJ1-5, with unresolved D. Germline V CDR1 and CDR2: GTSNPN, SVGIG (reference sequence). The CDR3 has 14 residues. V was shortened by 7 bases and J by 4 bases, with 17 bases between the two germline ends. The CDR3 bases are TGTGCCTCCTCTAGACCCCCCGGGAATCAGCCCCAGCATTTT. Its protein product is CASSRPPGNQPQHF.

This clone was counted a few times. The chain is built from TRBV6-1 and TRBJ2-1; 7 positions agree with TRBD2. The V and J ends lost 7 bases and 8 bases, in that order; junction bases with no gene match: 14. CDR1 is MNHNS, CDR2 SASEGT, per germline. This CDR3 has 15 amino acids. The DNA of the CDR3 is TGTGCCAGCACCTGGGGGGGTGGCCCTAGCGATGAGCAGTTCTTC. Translating gives CASTWGGGPSDEQFF.

This sequence joins TRBV28 and TRBJ2-1, with 7 bases aligning to TRBD2. Germline V gene data show CDR1 as MDHEN and CDR2 as SYDVKM. With 8 bases clipped from V and 6 bases from J, the junction kept 7 bases outside the gene matches. This CDR3 has 13 amino acids. The CDR3 sequence: CASGGLPRNEQFF. In nucleotides, the CDR3 is TGTGCCAGCGGGGGACTACCACGCAATGAGCAGTTCTTC. Variable domain in full (rest from reference TRBV28 and TRBJ2-1): DVKVTQSSRYLVKRTGEKVFLECVQDMDHENMFWYRQDPGLGLRLIYFSYDVKMKEKGDIPEGYSVSREKKERFSLILESASTNQTSMYLCASGGLPRNEQFFGPGTRLTVL.

V gene TRBV2 combines with J gene TRBJ2-1, with D maybe TRBD2 (6 bases). Germline lookup yields CDR1 SNHLY and CDR2 FYNNEI. V lost 6 bases and J lost 15, with 18 bases in between. This CDR3 comprises 12 residues. The CDR3: CASSKRLDGRFF. The CDR3 nucleotides read TGTGCCAGCAGCAAAAGACTAGACGGTCGGTTCTTC.

The chain recombines TRBV5-1 with TRBJ2-1, with 8 bases aligning to TRBD2. The CDR3 loop spans 16 amino acids. CDR1 is SGHRS, CDR2 YFSETQ, per germline. Losses at the gene ends were 4 bases for V and 5 bases for J; bases not matched to a gene: 11. CDR3 loop: CASSRSGSASNNEQFF. The CDR3 bases are TGCGCCAGCAGCCGGAGCGGGAGTGCGTCGAACAATGAGCAGTTCTTC.

Note on this clone: The same CDR3 also results from other DNA sequences found in this sample. V usage is TRBV18 and J usage is TRBJ2-3, with a possible D match to TRBD2 (6 bases). V gave up 3 bases and J gave up 4 bases, with 8 bases separating them. The CDR3 totals 13 residues. Germline V gene data show CDR1 as KGHSH and CDR2 as LQKENI. In DNA, the CDR3 is TGTGCCAGCTCACCTCCTAGCGCAGATACGCAGTATTTT. Translation gives CASSPPSADTQYF.

In this sample, this clone turned up a few times. This CDR3 is also generated by other DNA sequences in the sample. This rearrangement joins TRBV5-1 to TRBJ2-5; D not certain. Germline CDR1 SGHRS, CDR2 YFSETQ. The CDR3 has 14 amino acids. The V and J ends lost 0 bases and 1 base respectively, with 7 bases between them. This CDR3 reads CASSLVPGQETQYF. For the CDR3, the DNA is TGCGCCAGCAGCTTGGTCCCCGGCCAAGAGACCCAGTACTTC.

The V gene is TRBV30, the J gene TRBJ1-5, with D uncertain. CDR1 and CDR2 from the germline V gene are GTSNPN and SVGIG (reference sequence). The CDR3 totals 14 residues. Trimming removed 0 bases at V and 0 bases at J, with 6 bases between. The CDR3 sequence is CAWSVQFSNQPQHF. The CDR3 DNA sequence: TGTGCCTGGAGTGTACAGTTTAGCAATCAGCCCCAGCATTTT.

This clone came up a few times. This sequence joins TRBV13 and TRBJ2-1; no reliable D call. Deletions cut 5 bases from V and 0 bases from J, with 14 bases between. The CDR3 runs 16 residues. The V gene's germline CDR1 is PRHDT and CDR2 FYEKMQ (reference sequence). CDR3 in DNA: TGTGCCAGCAGCGAATTAAAGCAAACCTCCTACAATGAGCAGTTCTTC. As protein: CASSELKQTSYNEQFF.

The chain couples TRBV28 to TRBJ1-5, with 9 bases aligning to TRBD1. Germline V gene lookup returns CDR1 MDHEN and CDR2 SYDVKM. This CDR3 comprises 15 residues. The junction had 11 bases not matched to a gene; V was cut back by 8 bases and J by 6 bases. CDR3 sequence (DNA): TGTGCCAGCCCCTCCTCCGGGACAGGGTTTCAGCCCCAGCATTTT. This encodes CASPSSGTGFQPQHF.

This chain links TRBV7-6 with TRBJ1-2; D might be TRBD1 (6 bases). The V gene lost 0 bases and the J gene lost 5 bases, with 10 bases spanning the gap. The germline V gene has CDR1 SGHVS and CDR2 FNYEAQ. The CDR3 totals 14 residues. The CDR3 is CASSLATGNYGYTF. In DNA form, the CDR3 reads TGTGCCAGCAGCTTAGCTACAGGGAATTATGGCTACACCTTC. Full variable domain (missing parts from reference TRBV7-6 and TRBJ1-2): GAGVSQSPRYKVTKRGQDVALRCDPISGHVSLYWYRQALGQGPEFLTYFNYEAQQDKSGLPNDRFSAERPEGSISTLTIQRTEQRDSAMYRCASSLATGNYGYTFGSGTRLTVV.

The chain recombines TRBV5-1 with TRBJ1-2; TRBD1 might be the D (6 bases). Trimming stripped 7 bases from V and 8 bases from J, with 18 bases between. Per the germline V gene, CDR1 is SGHRS and CDR2 is YFSETQ. There are 13 residues in the CDR3. The CDR3 DNA reads as TGCGCCAGCGCACTACAGGGAACCCTCGGCTACACCTTC. This codes for CASALQGTLGYTF.